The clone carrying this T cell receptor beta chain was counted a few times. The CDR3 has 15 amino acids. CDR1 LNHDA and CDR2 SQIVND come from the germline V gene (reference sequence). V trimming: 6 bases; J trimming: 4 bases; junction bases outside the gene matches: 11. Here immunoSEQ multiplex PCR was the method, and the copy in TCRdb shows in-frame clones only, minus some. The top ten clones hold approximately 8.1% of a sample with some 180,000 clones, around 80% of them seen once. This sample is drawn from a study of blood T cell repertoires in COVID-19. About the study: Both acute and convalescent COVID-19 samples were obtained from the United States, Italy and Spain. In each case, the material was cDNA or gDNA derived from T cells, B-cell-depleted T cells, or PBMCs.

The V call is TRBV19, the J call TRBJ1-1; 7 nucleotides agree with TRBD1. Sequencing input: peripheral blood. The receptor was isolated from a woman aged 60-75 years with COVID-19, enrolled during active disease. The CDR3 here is CASSARQGKGTEAFF. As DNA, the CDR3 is TGTGCCAGTAGCGCCCGACAGGGCAAGGGCACTGAAGCTTTCTTT.